This T cell receptor beta chain was sequenced in a study of memory CD4+ T cells and cytomegalovirus serostatus. Some clones are missing from TCRdb's copy, which holds only in-frame ones; the method was immunoSEQ multiplex PCR. Among 50,000 to 65,000 clones, roughly 80% were seen once, and the ten largest hold 0.77%. The sort gate was single viable CD3+CD4+CD8-CD45RO+ cells for memory CD4+ T cells. V was clipped by 1 base and J by 9 bases, with 13 bases between them. CDR3 size: 12 residues. Germline CDR1 reads GTSNPN; CDR2 reads SVGIG (reference sequence). The chain uses TRBV30 and TRBJ2-7; perhaps TRBD2 as D (7 bases). Sequenced input: memory CD4+ T cells from blood. The receptor was derived from an adult in good health and CMV-seronegative. In nucleotides, the CDR3 is TGTGCCTGGAGTGGCGGGGGCGCGGGGCAGTACTTC. It codes for CAWSGGGAGQYF. The full variable domain, in which reference TRBV30 and TRBJ2-7 provide the parts outside the CDR3, is SQTIHQWPATLVQPVGSPLSLECTVEGTSNPNLYWYRQAAGRGLQLLFYSVGIGQISSEVPQNLSASRPQDRQFILSSKKLLLSDSGFYLCAWSGGGAGQYFGPGTRLTVT.